These T cell receptor beta chains were read from a single sample in a study of T cell responses to AZD1222 COVID-19 vaccine. The protocol was immunoSEQ multiplex PCR, while the TCRdb copy is restricted to in-frame clones and leaves out a portion. The table records about 150,000 clones, about 87% of them present only once. The input for sequencing was peripheral blood, taken on day 0 of AZD1222 vaccination. These receptor sequences come from an adult in good health. CDR3s include the opening cysteine and the closing phenylalanine or tryptophan. Each record gives: D gene, V gene, clone size, J gene, CDR3 DNA, CDR3 protein. A D gene is named only where the DNA matches it firmly. The size field is filled for only some rows; it gives once, few, many or a size class.

TRBD2	TRBV7-2	NA	TRBJ2-2	TGTGCCAGCAGCCGTAGCGGGGGGGACACCGGGGAGCTGTTTTTT	CASSRSGGDTGELFF
NA	TRBV15	NA	TRBJ1-3	TGTGCCACCGGTAGGGACTCTGGAAACACCATATATTTT	CATGRDSGNTIYF
NA	TRBV7-2	NA	TRBJ2-7	TGTGCCAGCAGCTGGAAGGGGGGGCCGTACGAGCAGTACTTC	CASSWKGGPYEQYF
NA	TRBV9	NA	TRBJ1-4	TGTGCCAGCAGCGTCAACCATAATGAAAAACTGTTTTTT	CASSVNHNEKLFF
NA	TRBV2	NA	TRBJ1-2	TGTGCCAGCACCGCCCAGGAGACTGGCTATGGCTACACCTTC	CASTAQETGYGYTF
NA	TRBV3-1/TRBV3-2	few	TRBJ1-5	TGTGCCAGCAGCCAAGGGGGTCAGCCCCAGCATTTT	CASSQGGQPQHF
NA	TRBV18	NA	TRBJ1-1	TGTGCCAGCTCGCCGGGACTCTTGAACACTGAAGCTTTCTTT	CASSPGLLNTEAFF
TRBD1	TRBV19	NA	TRBJ1-5	TGTGCCAGTAGTATCTACAGGGGCCAGCCCCAGCATTTT	CASSIYRGQPQHF
NA	TRBV5-1	NA	TRBJ2-7	TGCGCCAGCAGCTTGGTGGGCAGCCCCTACGAGCAGTACTTC	CASSLVGSPYEQYF
NA	TRBV6-1	NA	TRBJ1-1	TGTGCCAGCAGTGAACCGGGACAGAACACTGAAGCTTTCTTT	CASSEPGQNTEAFF
TRBD1	TRBV9	once	TRBJ1-5	TGTGCCAGCAGTGCACAGGGGGGCAATCAGCCCCAGCATTTT	CASSAQGGNQPQHF
NA	TRBV3-1/TRBV3-2	NA	TRBJ1-1	TGTGCCAGCAGCCGGGGCCCTCTCATGAACACTGAAGCTTTCTTT	CASSRGPLMNTEAFF
NA	TRBV5-8	NA	TRBJ2-1	TGTGCCAGCAGCGGGAGTCCCTCGGACAACTCAGAGCAGTTCTTC	CASSGSPSDNSEQFF
NA	TRBV19	NA	TRBJ2-1	TGTGCCAGTACCCCGGATGACATCTCCTACAATGAGCAGTTCTTC	CASTPDDISYNEQFF
TRBD1	TRBV6-5	NA	TRBJ1-2	TGTGCCAGCAGTTACATAGGGGGCGCGGTTGACTATGGCTACACCTTC	CASSYIGGAVDYGYTF
NA	TRBV6-5	NA	TRBJ1-2	TGTGCCAGCACCGGAACAGGGTCCGGCTACACCTTC	CASTGTGSGYTF
NA	TRBV3-1/TRBV3-2	NA	TRBJ1-2	TGTGCCAGCAGCCAAGAGGCCGTAACTGGTGGCTACACCTTC	CASSQEAVTGGYTF
NA	TRBV2	once	TRBJ1-2	TGTGCCAGCAGTCCGGACAAGAACTATGGCTACACCTTC	CASSPDKNYGYTF
NA	TRBV7-8	few	TRBJ1-5	TGTGCCAGCAGCTCACAGGGCAATCAGCCCCAGCATTTT	CASSSQGNQPQHF
NA	TRBV9	few	TRBJ2-1	TGTGCCAGCAGCGTAGATTTCACTAGCAGTGAGCAGTTCTTC	CASSVDFTSSEQFF
TRBD1	TRBV5-6	NA	TRBJ1-2	TGTGCCAGCAGCTCCGGGACAGGGGGCTTGATGGACTATGGCTACACCTTC	CASSSGTGGLMDYGYTF
NA	TRBV13	NA	TRBJ2-7	TGTGCCAGCAGTAAAGAACCGGGGGCCCCAAGAAACGAGCAGTACTTC	CASSKEPGAPRNEQYF
NA	TRBV7-2	NA	TRBJ2-5	TGTGCCAGCAGCCCCCAACTGCGGCTTGGGGGGCTAGAGACCCAGTACTTC	CASSPQLRLGGLETQYF
NA	TRBV19	NA	TRBJ2-2	TGTGCCAGTAGTATCGAGGGGTTTTATACTAGGAACACCGGGGAGCTGTTTTTT	CASSIEGFYTRNTGELFF
NA	TRBV5-6	NA	TRBJ2-7	TGTGCCAGCAGCTTGTCCGGGCCCTACGAGCAGTACTTC	CASSLSGPYEQYF
NA	TRBV11-2	NA	TRBJ2-5	TGTGCCAGCAGCCGACCTAGCCGAGGGGAGACCCAGTACTTC	CASSRPSRGETQYF
TRBD2	TRBV4-3	once	TRBJ2-4	TGCGCCAGCAGCCAGGTCCTGGGGGGGGGAAACATTCAGTACTTC	CASSQVLGGGNIQYF
NA	TRBV18	NA	TRBJ1-1	TGTGCCAGCTCACCACAGGAAGGAGGGACTGAAGCTTTCTTT	CASSPQEGGTEAFF
TRBD1	TRBV5-6	NA	TRBJ2-1	TGTGCCAGCAGCTTACCGGGACAGGGGTACTACAATGAGCAGTTCTTC	CASSLPGQGYYNEQFF
NA	TRBV4-1	NA	TRBJ2-2	TGCGCCAGCAGCCTCACCCGACTTTCCGGGGAGCTGTTTTTT	CASSLTRLSGELFF
NA	TRBV5-6	once	TRBJ1-2	TGTGCCAGCAGCCCCACCCAGGGCCGGGCTGTTGGCTACACCTTC	CASSPTQGRAVGYTF
TRBD2	TRBV30	NA	TRBJ2-7	TGTGCCTGGAAGACTAGCGCAACCTACGAGCAGTACTTC	CAWKTSATYEQYF
TRBD1	TRBV7-9	NA	TRBJ2-7	TGTGCCAGCAGCTTACGACAGGGAAGAAGATACGAGCAGTACTTC	CASSLRQGRRYEQYF
TRBD1	TRBV7-8	NA	TRBJ1-2	TGTGCCAGCAGCCGGGACAGAAACTATGGCTACACCTTC	CASSRDRNYGYTF
NA	TRBV7-2	NA	TRBJ2-7	TGTGCCAGCAGCTTAGGCCTGAACGAGCAGTACTTC	CASSLGLNEQYF
TRBD1	TRBV3-1/TRBV3-2	NA	TRBJ2-7	TGTGCCAGCAGCCCCGGGACAGGGGGCGGTGAGCAGTACTTC	CASSPGTGGGEQYF
TRBD1	TRBV11-2	NA	TRBJ1-2	TGTGCCAGCAGCCCCTCCGGGACAGGGTTCCGCGGCTACACCTTC	CASSPSGTGFRGYTF
NA	TRBV7-9	NA	TRBJ1-1	TGTGCCAGCAGCTTAGGAGGGTGGGTAGACACTGAAGCTTTCTTT	CASSLGGWVDTEAFF
NA	TRBV1	NA	TRBJ2-5	TGCACCAGCAGCCATCCCATTTGGGGTCTGGGACGGAAGACCCAGTACTTC	CTSSHPIWGLGRKTQYF
TRBD2	TRBV19	NA	TRBJ2-3	TGTGCCAGTAGTACCTTCTGGGGGGGGACAGATACGCAGTATTTT	CASSTFWGGTDTQYF
TRBD2	TRBV5-1	NA	TRBJ2-2	TGCGCCAGCAGTCGACTAGCGGGGGTTGACACCGGGGAGCTGTTTTTT	CASSRLAGVDTGELFF
NA	TRBV12-3/TRBV12-4	NA	TRBJ2-7	TGTGCCAGCAGTTTATCAGGGAGAGGCGAGCAGTACTTC	CASSLSGRGEQYF
NA	TRBV2	NA	TRBJ2-3	TGTGCCAGCTTAACAAGGGACACTCATACGCAGTATTTT	CASLTRDTHTQYF
TRBD1	TRBV11-2	NA	TRBJ2-1	TGTGCCAGCAGCTTAAGGAGACAGGGAGACAATGAGCAGTTCTTC	CASSLRRQGDNEQFF
NA	TRBV12-3/TRBV12-4	NA	TRBJ1-3	TGTGCCAGCAGTTTAAGGAACACCATATATTTT	CASSLRNTIYF
TRBD1	TRBV2	NA	TRBJ2-7	TGTGCCAGCAGGTCTACACAGGGGTTCTACGAGCAGTACTTC	CASRSTQGFYEQYF
NA	TRBV7-2	NA	TRBJ2-5	TGTGCCAGCAGCTTAAGGGTCCGAGAGACCCAGTACTTC	CASSLRVRETQYF
NA	TRBV28	NA	TRBJ1-5	TGTGCCAGCAGTCTAACCAATCAGCCCCAGCATTTT	CASSLTNQPQHF
NA	TRBV7-2	NA	TRBJ2-5	TGTGCCAGCAGCTTAGGCGGGGCGGCGACACAAGAGACCCAGTACTTC	CASSLGGAATQETQYF
NA	TRBV6-5	NA	TRBJ2-2	TGTGCCAGCAGTCTTCGAGGACCGAACACCGGGGAGCTGTTTTTT	CASSLRGPNTGELFF
NA	TRBV11-3	NA	TRBJ2-2	TGTGCCAGCATCCAACCGGAGGGTGTGGACACCGGGGAGCTGTTTTTT	CASIQPEGVDTGELFF
NA	TRBV5-8	NA	TRBJ1-1	TGTGCCAGCAGCGCCACCGGGCTCCGAGACACTGAAGCTTTCTTT	CASSATGLRDTEAFF